This TCR beta chain was identified during a study of cytomegalovirus exposure and HLA in healthy donors (dated by TCRdb to between 2016 and 2019). For context, the study as a whole: An earlier analysis of some 600 of the donors reported 250 to 350 Gb of sequence data and some 110 million unique TCR beta sequences obtained from approximately 180 million T cells. Genome-wide SNP genotypes for about 65% of the roughly 670 donors were used in a later genetic analysis, which treated that subset as a discovery cohort. Both class I and class II loci were covered by HLA typing, at four-digit resolution. Among the roughly 390 genotyped donors, approximately 82% belonged to the genetic ancestry cluster associated with self-reported Caucasian donors. Typing coverage varied by locus: roughly 629-630 donors for A, B, C, DRB1 and DQB1; roughly 500 for DQA1; more than 600 for DPA1; about 450 for DPB1. In addition to the first cohort of 666 subjects, a separate validation cohort of approximately 130 different subjects was used. High-throughput TCR immunosequencing, statistical association of individual TCRs with disease status, and machine learning were combined to predict cytomegalovirus infection status. Roughly 5 DR-DQ haplotypes were handled as single units for association and clustering, since linkage in the cohort was strong. To study patterns of TCR occurrence, a later analysis re-analyzed previously published TCR beta repertoires from 700 or so donors and added high-resolution HLA genotyping. An earlier analysis of several hundred of the donors used high-throughput TCR beta sequencing to judge whether each TCR beta V gene segment behaved as functional or pseudogenic. The T cell repertoires of under 700 subjects were profiled by immunosequencing and related to cytomegalovirus serostatus. On average, 235,054 unique TCR beta nucleotide sequences were sequenced per donor among 398 genotyped donors of the cohort, with roughly 18% of those sequences being non-productive. The study aimed to test whether signatures of past pathogen exposure could be identified by cataloging public T cell receptors. In the later analysis, no new phenotypic data were used to find candidate immune exposures; instead, reliance was placed on TCR beta sequences and their occurrence across donors. All discovery cohort repertoires had been generated on a single sequencing platform. Donor age, sex, ethnicity and CMV serostatus were compiled together with the repertoire data. An early release covering roughly 580 HLA-typed donors comprised approximately 290 gigabases of sequencing data and around 80 million unique TCR sequences. The paper as a whole reports these results and caveats: For the cohort, immune exposure information was limited to CMV serostatus. In a later genetic analysis, a missense DCLRE1C variant was associated with V-gene and J-gene trimming of TCR beta chains, and the association was replicated in an independent cohort. The study gave a list of about 150 TCR beta chains associated with cytomegalovirus. Assigning TCR associations to individual alleles was difficult when HLA alleles, especially DR and DQ, strongly co-occurred. According to a later analysis, most CMV-associated TCR beta chains appeared to be HLA-restricted, and the HLA associations seemed to be driven largely by CMV exposure. A later analysis associated some 17,000 TCR beta sequences with specific HLA alleles at a false discovery rate of 0.05. A few of the identified cytomegalovirus-associated TCR beta chains were confirmed in vitro to be specific for cytomegalovirus antigens. Because counts were too low, more than 15 rarely observed V segments, including chromosome 9 orphons, were left out of the earlier analysis of 500 to 750 of the donors. A later analysis reported that several top co-occurrence clusters appeared linked to parvovirus B19, influenza, CMV and Epstein-Barr virus. Compared with equally common non-associated chains, HLA-associated TCR beta chains in a later analysis were more clonally expanded and had lower generation probabilities. It was suggested by the authors that the approach could potentially be generalized to other disease states and immunological phenotypes. This cohort had only TCR beta chains sequenced, and the lack of alpha or paired-chain data limited which features could be detected. In an earlier analysis of some 500 of the donors, most TCR beta V segments appeared in productive rearrangements about 87% or about 30% of the time, broadly matching IMGT annotations. The presence/absence analyses assumed that sequencing depth was roughly uniform across donors, and that assumption may not be true. Because HLA typing was unavailable for some donors at each locus, only the typed subset was used in association tests. The classifier was reported to diagnose cytomegalovirus status with high specificity and sensitivity in both the original and validation cohorts. In a later genetic analysis, fewer N-insertions in productive TCRs were reported among donors in an Asian-associated ancestry cluster than the approximately 670-donor mean. Correlated functional status among segregating V segments might reflect linkage disequilibrium, but an unknown experimental factor could not be ruled out. A group of highly shared sequence variants was considered likely to be a technical artifact of the sequencing pipeline. Most TCR sequences were seen in very few donors, while some public TCRs were found in many individuals. According to a later analysis, TCR association rates differed among HLA loci, with DRB1 alleles showing the most associated TCRs and HLA-C alleles showing the fewest. A further reported finding was that TCR beta sequences accurately predicted the HLA-A and HLA-B alleles for most subjects in the first cohort. Some IMGT-functional V segments, including TRBV6-2 and TRBV6-3, could not be distinguished by the 87-base-pair reads and were therefore excluded.

Receptor amplification or capture employed the immunoSEQ multiplex PCR assay. The multiplex PCR relied on a mix of 60 forward primers for TCR Vbeta segments and 13 reverse primers for TCR Jbeta segments. Amplification of the CDR3 region of rearranged TCR beta genes was performed with a multiplex PCR assay on genomic DNA. On the Illumina HiSeq System, the amplified TCR beta libraries were sequenced as 87-base-pair reads. The study's own analysis went as follows. A later analysis tallied about 77 million unique TCR beta chains across the roughly 610 repertoires, and some 10 million of those chains were shared by two or more donors. To remove PCR and sequencing errors, raw reads were error-corrected and collapsed into unique sequences using a nearest-neighbor algorithm that merged closely related sequences. To assign V, D and J gene segments, CDR3 sequences were aligned to IMGT reference sequences. For a sequence to be retained, at least a six-nucleotide match to both a V gene segment and a J gene segment was required. Rearrangements were called productive when the CDR3 lacked stop codons and stayed in frame with V and J; all others were non-productive. CDR3 was defined according to IMGT convention as the region running from the second conserved V-encoded cysteine to the conserved J-encoded phenylalanine. The earlier analysis of about 590 of the donors excluded sequences that lacked an unambiguous match to a single V gene segment. An earlier analysis of several hundred of the donors called V segments functional above 56.7% productive rearrangements and segregating when the between-donor standard deviation exceeded 5%. A statistical classification framework was developed to diagnose cytomegalovirus status using the catalog of TCR beta chain sequences. In a later analysis, V and J genes were assigned by comparing TCR nucleotide sequences against IMGT/GENE-DB human TR gene sequences. A later analysis assigned CDR3 sequences and most-parsimonious VDJ recombination scenarios with the TCRdist pipeline. A later analysis defined each TCR beta chain by its CDR3 amino acid sequence plus V-gene family, and excluded reads lacking a unique V-gene family. As a way to deal with suspected cross-contamination and a sequencing artifact, a later analysis dropped approximately 570 nucleotide sequences that were highly shared and had low generation probability. In a later analysis, a clonal expansion index was calculated for each public chain from normalized within-repertoire ranks of inferred template counts. Generation probabilities in a later analysis came from a VDJ recombination model fitted to out-of-frame rearrangements, and those results were checked against IGoR. A later analysis scored TCR-TCR, TCR-HLA and TCR-CMV co-occurrence with hypergeometric tests, applying a repertoire-size bias correction to TCR pairs. To estimate false discovery rates, a later analysis permuted the HLA or CMV assignments 20 times. In a later analysis, co-occurring TCRs were grouped with DBSCAN, and TCRdist sequence similarity was added when clustering was performed within HLA-allele-positive subsets. Repertoires with fewer than 30,000 or more than 120,000 public chains, plus five repertoires with anomalous nucleotide sharing, were excluded from co-occurrence clustering. TCRdb limited this immuneACCESS table to in-frame rearrangements with V and J called. A share of clones is missing; checked studies link under half to unresolved V genes, and the rest is unexplained. The V and J calls and clone size are taken from that table; D and trimming were inferred from the DNA. The sample table records 98,000 or so clones; 70% to 80% of these occur just once. About 8.3% of the sample goes to the ten largest clones.

The cohort comprised more than 550 healthy bone marrow donors. All cohort members were sampled while nominally healthy, although unrecorded immune exposures were likely present. The donor tested CMV seronegative and was one of the 352 seronegative cohort members. A peripheral blood sample was collected from each donor, and TCR beta sequencing was performed on peripheral blood mononuclear cells. Genomic DNA was extracted from the blood cell samples with the Qiagen DNeasy Blood Extraction Kit. A note on this clone: This receptor's antigen is unknown. No base quality values were provided; no much bigger clone lies one nucleotide off.

Inclusive of the bounding cysteine and phenylalanine, the CDR3 is 13 residues long. Of all the DNA, just the CDR3 is kept, 39 bases in frame from base 1. The germline V end is reduced by 8 bases and the J end by 7 bases; junction bases left unmatched: 8. The germline V gene (reference sequence) gives CDR1 as LNHDA and CDR2 as SQIVND. Material for sequencing was PBMCs. The chain is assembled from TRBV19 and TRBJ1-2; the junction holds 9 bases that match TRBD1. The sequence was collected from a female donor in good health and CMV-seronegative. The nucleotide sequence reads TGTGCCAGTGGAACAGGGGGCTCGTTTGGCTACACCTTC. Its amino acids are CASGTGGSFGYTF.